This T cell receptor (beta chain) was sequenced during a study of T cells in Graves' hyperthyroidism and ophthalmopathy. Overall study findings and caveats: Ophthalmopathy and stable hyperthyroidism were separated by a 13 V-J model.

TCR beta CDR3 region amplification was performed from RNA transcripts. First-round RT-PCR targeting the TCR CDR3 was performed with the HTBI primer set. TCRdb reprocessed the multiplex PCR reads with MiXCR, giving one entry per CDR3 protein. This table holds about 610,000 distinct CDR3 sequences, approximately 15% found once. Ophthalmopathy patients had moderate-to-severe active disease, CAS ≥3, NOSPECS ≥4, and disease duration under 3 months. Lactation, pregnancy, other autoimmune disease or uncontrolled infection led to exclusion of patients. From germline, CDR1 is LNHDA and CDR2 SQIVND (reference sequence). This CDR3 is 15 amino acids long. Unmatched junction bases numbered 10, after V lost 6 bases and J lost 2 bases. This clonotype has ten or more counts. The target antigen is unknown.

The rearrangement links TRBV19 to TRBJ2-7, with 7 bases identical to TRBD1. The sequence came from a woman aged 40 to 50 with Graves' ophthalmopathy. Sequencing used blood. CDR3 nucleotide sequence: TGTGCCAGTAGCGCCCTAGGGGACAGAACCTACGAGCAGTACTTC. It encodes CASSALGDRTYEQYF.